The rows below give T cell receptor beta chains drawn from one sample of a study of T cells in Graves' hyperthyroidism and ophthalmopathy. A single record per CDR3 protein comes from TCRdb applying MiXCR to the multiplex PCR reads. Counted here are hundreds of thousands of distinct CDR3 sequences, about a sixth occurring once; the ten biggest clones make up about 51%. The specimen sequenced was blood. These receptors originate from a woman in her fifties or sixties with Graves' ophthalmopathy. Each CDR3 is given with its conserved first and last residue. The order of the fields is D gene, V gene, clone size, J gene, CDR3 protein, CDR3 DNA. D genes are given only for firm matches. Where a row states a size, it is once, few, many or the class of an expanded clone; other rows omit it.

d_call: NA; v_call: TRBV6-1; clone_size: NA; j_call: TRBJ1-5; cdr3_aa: CASSEESPYSNQPQHF; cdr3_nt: TGTGCCAGCAGTGAAGAATCACCATATAGCAATCAGCCCCAGCATTTT
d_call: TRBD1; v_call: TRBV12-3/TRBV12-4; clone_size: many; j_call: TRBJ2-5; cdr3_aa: CASSLDHGQGGETQYF; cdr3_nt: TGTGCCAGCAGTTTGGATCATGGACAGGGCGGAGAGACCCAGTACTTC
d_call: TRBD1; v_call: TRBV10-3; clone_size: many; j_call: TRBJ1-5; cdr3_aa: CATRTGDQSNQPQHF; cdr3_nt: TGTGCCACCAGGACAGGGGATCAGAGCAATCAGCCCCAGCATTTT
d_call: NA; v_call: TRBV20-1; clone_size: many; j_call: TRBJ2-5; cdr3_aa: CSGRRSQETQYF; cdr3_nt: TGCAGTGGTCGTCGATCACAAGAGACCCAGTACTTC
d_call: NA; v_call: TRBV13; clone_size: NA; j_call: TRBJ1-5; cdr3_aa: CASSRWDGSNQPQHF; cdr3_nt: TGTGCCAGCAGCCGCTGGGACGGTAGCAATCAGCCCCAGCATTTT
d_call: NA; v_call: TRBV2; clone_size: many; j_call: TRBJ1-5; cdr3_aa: CASSDNRAGGNQPQHF; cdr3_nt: TGTGCCAGCAGTGACAACCGCGCCGGCGGCAATCAGCCCCAGCATTTT
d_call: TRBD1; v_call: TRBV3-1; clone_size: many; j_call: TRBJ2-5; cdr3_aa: CATDNRGSETQYF; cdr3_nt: TGTGCCACCGACAACAGGGGGTCGGAGACCCAGTACTTC
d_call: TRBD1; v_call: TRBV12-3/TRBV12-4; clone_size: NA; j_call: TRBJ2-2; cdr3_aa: CASFDRGNTGELFF; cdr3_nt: TGTGCCAGCTTCGACAGGGGCAACACCGGGGAGCTGTTTTTT
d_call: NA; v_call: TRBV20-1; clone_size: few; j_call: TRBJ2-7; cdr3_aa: CSARKTAQTYEQYF; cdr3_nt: TGCAGTGCTAGAAAGACAGCCCAAACCTACGAGCAGTACTTC
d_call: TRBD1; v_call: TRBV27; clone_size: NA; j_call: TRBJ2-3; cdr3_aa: CASSPRDRGLDTQYF; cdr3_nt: TGTGCCAGCAGTCCCCGGGACAGGGGCCTAGATACGCAGTATTTT
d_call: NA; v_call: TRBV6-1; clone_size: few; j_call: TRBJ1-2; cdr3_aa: CASSEGLSDRFNYGYTF; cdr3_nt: TGTGCCAGCAGTGAGGGATTGTCGGACAGATTTAACTATGGCTACACCTTC
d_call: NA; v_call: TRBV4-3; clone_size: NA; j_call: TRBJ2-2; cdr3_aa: CASSSFGVRLRDTNTGELFF; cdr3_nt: TGCGCCAGCAGTTCTTTTGGCGTTCGACTCCGGGACACAAACACCGGGGAGCTGTTTTTT
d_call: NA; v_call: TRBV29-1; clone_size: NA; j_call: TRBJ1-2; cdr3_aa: CSAKSPGANYGYTF; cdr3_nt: TGCAGCGCAAAGTCGCCTGGGGCTAACTATGGCTACACCTTC
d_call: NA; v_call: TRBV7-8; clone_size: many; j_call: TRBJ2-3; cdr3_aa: CASTHSRWRAADTQYF; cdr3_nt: TGTGCCAGCACCCATTCTCGCTGGAGGGCCGCAGATACGCAGTATTTT
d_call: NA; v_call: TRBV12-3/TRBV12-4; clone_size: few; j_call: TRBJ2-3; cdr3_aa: CASSFLQRGWDTQYF; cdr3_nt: TGTGCCAGCAGTTTCCTCCAGAGGGGTTGGGATACGCAGTATTTT
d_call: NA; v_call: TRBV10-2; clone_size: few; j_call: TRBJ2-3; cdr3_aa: CASSEYRANTQYF; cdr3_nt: TGCGCCAGCAGTGAATACAGGGCAAATACGCAGTATTTT
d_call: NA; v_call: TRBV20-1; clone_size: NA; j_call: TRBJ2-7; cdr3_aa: CSARPPPGIYHNDGQYF; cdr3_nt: TGCAGTGCTAGACCCCCTCCCGGGATATACCACAATGATGGGCAGTACTTC
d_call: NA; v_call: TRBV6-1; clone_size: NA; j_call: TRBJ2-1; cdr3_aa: CASRIQDYNEQFF; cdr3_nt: TGTGCCAGCAGAATACAAGATTACAATGAGCAGTTCTTC
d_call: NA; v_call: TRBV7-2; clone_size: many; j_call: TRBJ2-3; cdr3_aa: CASSLASRVGGTQYF; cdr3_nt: TGTGCCAGCAGCTTAGCTAGCAGGGTGGGAGGTACGCAGTATTTT
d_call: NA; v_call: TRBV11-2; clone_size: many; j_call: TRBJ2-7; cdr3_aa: CASSLDYGETYEQYF; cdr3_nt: TGTGCCAGCAGCTTGGACTACGGGGAAACCTACGAGCAGTACTTC
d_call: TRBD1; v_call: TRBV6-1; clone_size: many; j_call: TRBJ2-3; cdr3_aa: CASSVVGTGAASTDTQYF; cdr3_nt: TGTGCCAGCAGTGTAGTGGGGACAGGGGCCGCTAGCACAGATACGCAGTATTTT
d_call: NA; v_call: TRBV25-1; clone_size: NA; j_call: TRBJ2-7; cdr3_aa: CASSDTTRGYEQYF; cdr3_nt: TGTGCCAGCTCTGACACCACCCGGGGCTACGAGCAGTACTTC
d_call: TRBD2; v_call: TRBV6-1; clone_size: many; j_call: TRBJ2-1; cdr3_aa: CASSEQLAGSYEQFF; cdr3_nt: TGTGCCAGCAGTGAACAACTAGCGGGAAGCTATGAGCAGTTCTTC
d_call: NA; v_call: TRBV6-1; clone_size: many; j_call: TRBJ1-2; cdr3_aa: CASSAPGTSYGYTF; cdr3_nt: TGTGCCAGCAGCGCTCCCGGGACCAGTTATGGCTACACCTTC
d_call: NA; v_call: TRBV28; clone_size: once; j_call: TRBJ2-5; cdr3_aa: CASKYSGTQETQYF; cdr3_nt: TGTGCCAGCAAATACAGTGGGACCCAAGAGACCCAGTACTTC
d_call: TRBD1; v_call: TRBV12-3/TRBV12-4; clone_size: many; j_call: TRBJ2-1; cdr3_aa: CASSSTGGYNEQFF; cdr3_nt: TGTGCCAGCAGTTCGACAGGGGGCTACAATGAGCAGTTCTTC
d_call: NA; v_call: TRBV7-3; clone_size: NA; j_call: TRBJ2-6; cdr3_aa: CASSLMGTTGANVLTF; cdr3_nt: TGTGCCAGCAGCTTAATGGGGACAACTGGGGCCAACGTCCTGACTTTC